The subject of this entry is one TCR beta chain. What this receptor recognizes is not known. No base quality values were provided; no much bigger clone lies one nucleotide off. The collaborating institutions used their own protocols to collect whole blood in K2EDTA tubes. For TCRbeta analysis, collaborators shipped samples as frozen whole blood, isolated PBMCs, or DNA extracted from either of those sample types. The immunoSEQ Assay, a bias-controlled multiplex PCR, was used to amplify TCRbeta CDR3 regions from genomic DNA. The original methods were these. The number of nucleated cells in each sample was estimated from the amplification of reference gene primers within the assay. To quantify the absolute abundance of each unique TCRbeta CDR3 rearrangement, sequence reads were collapsed and filtered. For each sample, productive Simpson clonality was calculated as the square root of Simpson's diversity index across productive rearrangements. TCRdb stores this immuneACCESS table with in-frame sequences only. Part of the clones is absent; in the studies checked, under half of the shortfall reflects unresolved V genes, and no reason is known for the rest. That table gives V, J and clone size, and the DNA gave D and trimming. Recorded for this sample are around 110,000 clones; approximately 83% of them occurred a single time. The leading ten clones occupy 0.7% to 1% of the sample.

The data are from a study of blood T cell repertoires in COVID-19 (dated by TCRdb to the early 2020s). Concerning the study at large: Samples from collaborators originated in the United States, Italy and Spain and spanned both the acute and convalescent phases of COVID-19. Subjects who had been exposed to COVID-19, were actively infected with it, or had recovered from it provided the deeply sampled blood TCRbeta repertoires that made up the dataset. The samples were drawn from two sources: the first 160 participants of the ongoing ImmuneRACE study, and over 1,000 subjects contributed by 6 global collaborators. Where available, HLA class I and class II types were taken from metadata supplied by the sample provider and were not determined by assay-based typing. The repertoires were released in a freely available public database intended as a resource for research on the immune response to SARS-CoV-2. Sample metadata almost always included a de-identified subject ID, COVID-19 status, age in years and sex. The material from the prospective study consisted of cDNA or gDNA derived from T cells, B-cell-depleted T cells, or PBMCs. The investigation overall reported the following: How much clinical and demographic metadata was included differed by source and by participant, and the metadata was provided uncurated.

V ends up 2 bases short and J 11 bases short, with an unmatched junction base count of 5. The CDR3 runs 14 residues from the cysteine to the phenylalanine. The DNA shown is the 42-base CDR3, in frame from base 1. The germline V gene supplies CDR1 SGDLS and CDR2 YYNGEE. Sequencing input: peripheral blood. Recombination connected TRBV9 to TRBJ1-6, with TRBD1 identical over 9 junction bases. This TCR came from a woman between 65 and 79 years old with acute or convalescent COVID-19. The nucleotides read TGTGCCAGCAGCGTGGGACAGGGCACAACACCCCTCCACTTT. Its translation is CASSVGQGTTPLHF.